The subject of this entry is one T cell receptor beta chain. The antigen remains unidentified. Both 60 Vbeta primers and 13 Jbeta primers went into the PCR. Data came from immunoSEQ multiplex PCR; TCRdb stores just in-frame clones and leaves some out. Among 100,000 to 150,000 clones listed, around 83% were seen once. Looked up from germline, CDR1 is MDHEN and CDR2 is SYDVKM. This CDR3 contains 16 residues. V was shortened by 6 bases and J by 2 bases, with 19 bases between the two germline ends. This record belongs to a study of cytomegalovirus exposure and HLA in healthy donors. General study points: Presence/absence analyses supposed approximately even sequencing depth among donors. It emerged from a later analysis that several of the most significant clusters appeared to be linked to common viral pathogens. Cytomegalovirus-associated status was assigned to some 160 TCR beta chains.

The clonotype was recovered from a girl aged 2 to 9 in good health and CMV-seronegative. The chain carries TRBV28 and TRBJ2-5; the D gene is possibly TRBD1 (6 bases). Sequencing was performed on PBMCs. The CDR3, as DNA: TGTGCCAGCAGCCGAACCGGGCAGGGGCCACAAGAGACCCAGTACTTC. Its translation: CASSRTGQGPQETQYF. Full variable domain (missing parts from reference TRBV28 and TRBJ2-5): DVKVTQSSRYLVKRTGEKVFLECVQDMDHENMFWYRQDPGLGLRLIYFSYDVKMKEKGDIPEGYSVSREKKERFSLILESASTNQTSMYLCASSRTGQGPQETQYFGPGTRLLVL.